Given below is one TCR beta chain in context. These data are taken from a study of cytomegalovirus exposure and HLA in healthy donors. PCR primers comprised 60 Vbeta and 13 Jbeta primers. Measured with immunoSEQ multiplex PCR; TCRdb has only the in-frame clones, and not every one. The sample's table shows 160,000 or so clones. This CDR3 is built from 15 residues. The trim removed 4 bases at V and 3 bases at J, leaving 9 bases unmatched. Germline CDR1 is MNHEY and CDR2 is SMNVEV (reference sequence). Material: PBMCs. The sequence was obtained from a man in his thirties or forties in good health and CMV-seronegative. This chain uses TRBV27 with TRBJ2-7; 7 bases map to TRBD1. CDR3 sequence reads: CASSYPGQRLYEQYF. The CDR3 DNA reads as TGTGCCAGCAGTTATCCGGGACAGCGACTCTACGAGCAGTACTTC.